Following are 17 T cell receptor beta chains from one sample sequenced in a study of identical twins listed by TCRdb under 2016. Libraries came from 5' RACE. The sequencer was an Illumina HiSeq 2000. In-frame beta chains were kept once TCRdb had trimmed the public reads at Q25 with fastp and called clones with MiXCR. When rows share a CDR3 protein, they turn into one entry using the most common DNA and genes. The sample data list under 900,000 distinct CDR3 sequences, and about 20% of these were observed just once. The ten largest clones capture under 15% of the sample. Another study also made use of these data, one on T cells expressing NK-cell markers.

The sample comprised PBMCs. These receptors were collected from a woman aged 18-29 years in good health.

The chain has TRBV7-2 and TRBJ2-7; no clear D. V lost 6 bases and J lost 2, with 11 bases in between. The CDR3 is 13 amino acids. Germline CDR1 and CDR2: SGHTA and FQGNSA. The CDR3 nucleotides are TGTGCCAGCAGACCAGCCGATACCTACGAGCAGTACTTC. This gives the protein CASRPADTYEQYF.

This chain links TRBV12-3 or TRBV12-4 with TRBJ2-3, with TRBD2 matching 8 bases. Losses at the gene ends were 6 bases for V and 6 bases for J; bases not matched to a gene: 11. The CDR3 is made up of 15 amino acids. CDR3 region: CASRPRTSRGDTQYF. The CDR3 DNA sequence: TGTGCCAGCAGACCAAGGACTAGCCGAGGGGATACGCAGTATTTT.

A few counts support this clonotype. V usage is TRBV20-1 and J usage is TRBJ1-1; tentative D call: TRBD1 (5 bases). The CDR3 extends over 14 amino acids. Germline loops: CDR1 DFQATT, CDR2 SNEGSKA (reference sequence). V lost 8 bases and J 4 bases, leaving 20 bases between the germline ends. CDR3 region: CSPREEAGRTEAFF. CDR3 DNA sequence: TGCAGTCCCCGCGAAGAGGCAGGGCGCACTGAAGCTTTCTTT.

This rearrangement joins TRBV20-1 to TRBJ1-6, with D maybe TRBD1 (6 bases). The CDR3 is 13 residues long. The V gene's germline CDR1 is DFQATT and CDR2 SNEGSKA (reference sequence). V was pared by 5 bases and J by 9 bases, with 14 bases between. The CDR3 DNA reads TGCAGTGCTCAACAGGGAATGGGTTCACCCCTCCACTTT. Its protein is CSAQQGMGSPLHF.

This clonotype was found a few times. This chain joins TRBV7-8 and TRBJ2-1; 8 nucleotides match TRBD2. The CDR3 contains 15 residues. V shed 3 bases and J 4 bases; nucleotides not matched to a gene: 5. Germline loops: CDR1 SGHVS, CDR2 FQNEAQ. CDR3 nucleotide sequence: TGTGCCAGCAGCTTCCTAGCGGGCCCTTACAATGAGCAGTTCTTC. Amino acids: CASSFLAGPYNEQFF.

V usage is TRBV18 and J usage is TRBJ2-3, with 8 nucleotides matching TRBD2. This CDR3 region has 14 residues. The germline V gene has CDR1 KGHSH and CDR2 LQKENI. The V and J ends lost 2 bases and 4 bases, in that order; junction bases with no gene match: 2. CDR3 nucleotide sequence: TGTGCCAGCTCACCAACGGGAGGGCCAGATACGCAGTATTTT. This codes for CASSPTGGPDTQYF.

This clonotype was seen a few times. The V and J genes are TRBV6-5 and TRBJ2-5; D might be TRBD2 (5 bases). Trimming took off 1 base at V and 9 bases at J, with 6 bases between the two ends. The CDR3 extends over 11 amino acids. CDR1 and CDR2 (germline): MNHEY, SVGAGI. The CDR3 DNA reads as TGTGCCAGCAGTTACTACGGGGCCCAGTACTTC. This translates into CASSYYGAQYF.

The sample holds a few counts of this clonotype. V usage is TRBV7-8 and J usage is TRBJ1-2, with D maybe TRBD1 (5 bases). This CDR3 has 14 residues. CDR1 is SGHVS and CDR2 is FQNEAQ in the germline V gene. With 6 bases removed from V and 7 bases from J, the gap between germline ends came to 18 bases. DNA of the CDR3: TGTGCCAGCAGGGGACTGGACTTCGGTCTTGGCTACACCTTC. As protein: CASRGLDFGLGYTF.

CDR3 nucleotide sequence: TGTGCCAGCAGCCTGCATCCCGGGACTAGCGGCTACAATGAGCAGTTCTTC. It is translated as CASSLHPGTSGYNEQFF. The genes are TRBV9 and TRBJ2-1, with TRBD2 matching over 11 bases. Trimming at V came to 4 bases and at J to 3 bases, leaving 9 bases not matched to a gene. The CDR3 consists of 17 residues. Germline V gives CDR1 SGDLS, CDR2 YYNGEE. The full variable domain, with the rest looked up from reference TRBV9 and TRBJ2-1, is DSGVTQTPKHLITATGQRVTLRCSPRSGDLSVYWYQQSLDQGLQFLIQYYNGEERAKGNILERFSAQQFPDLHSELNLSSLELGDSALYFCASSLHPGTSGYNEQFFGPGTRLTVL.

In its sample, this clonotype was seen a few times. The chain is built from TRBV10-2 and TRBJ2-1; tentatively, D is TRBD1 (6 bases). The length of the CDR3 is 14 residues. Trimming removed 10 bases from V and 5 bases from J, with 18 bases in between. The germline V gene encodes CDR1 WSHSY and CDR2 SAAADI. CDR3 nucleotides: TGCGCCACCTTACCCGGGACAAGGAACAATGAGCAGTTCTTC. Protein product: CATLPGTRNNEQFF.

J is TRBJ2-5 and V is TRBV20-1; D is possibly TRBD2 (5 bases). The CDR3 consists of 12 residues. From germline, CDR1 is DFQATT and CDR2 SNEGSKA (reference sequence). V was clipped by 3 bases and J by 5 bases, with 10 bases between them. The CDR3 DNA reads as TGCAGTGCTAGCCTAGCTAGGGAGACCCAGTACTTC. It is translated as CSASLARETQYF.

The chain has TRBV29-1 and TRBJ2-7; 7 bases map to TRBD2. The germline CDR1 and CDR2 sequences are SQVTM and ANQGSEA. The CDR3 loop spans 17 amino acids. Trimming cost V 7 bases and J 7 bases; bases outside gene matches: 25. This chain's CDR3 is CSAGTDPGGTIRGEQYF. DNA for the CDR3: TGCAGCGCTGGGACTGACCCGGGTGGGACTATTCGGGGAGAGCAGTACTTC.

The chain links TRBV6-1 to TRBJ2-6, with unresolved D. Germline CDR1 reads MNHNS; CDR2 reads SASEGT. V was shortened by 6 bases and J by 0 bases, with 6 bases between the two germline ends. CDR3 size: 14 residues. CDR3 sequence reads: CASRGTSGANVLTF. CDR3 DNA sequence: TGTGCCAGCAGGGGAACCTCTGGGGCCAACGTCCTGACTTTC.

The chain recombines TRBV12-3 or TRBV12-4 with TRBJ2-7; 9 nucleotides line up with TRBD2. The CDR3 sequence is 15 residues long. V dropped 7 bases and J dropped 3; count of bases not matched to a gene: 10. CDR3 sequence (DNA): TGTGCCAGCATGGCCGCGGGACTAGCCGGCTACGAGCAGTACTTC. Residues: CASMAAGLAGYEQYF.

This chain joins TRBV5-4 and TRBJ2-1; TRBD2 matches at 7 bases. V dropped 4 bases and J dropped 5; count of bases not matched to a gene: 9. The length of the CDR3 is 15 residues. CDR1 is SGHNT, CDR2 YYREEE, per germline (reference sequence). CDR3 region: CASSLGAGAHNEQFF. CDR3 DNA sequence: TGTGCCAGCAGCCTAGGGGCGGGAGCCCACAATGAGCAGTTCTTC.

The V and J genes are TRBV5-1 and TRBJ2-7; D unresolved. Germline CDR1 is SGHRS and CDR2 is YFSETQ. V dropped 5 bases and J dropped 3 bases, with 6 bases sitting between them. There are 11 residues in the CDR3. In nucleotides, the CDR3 is TGCGCCAGCAGATCTGTCTACGAGCAGTACTTC. It codes for CASRSVYEQYF.

The V and J genes are TRBV19 and TRBJ2-1; D is perhaps TRBD1 (5 bases). CDR1 and CDR2 (germline): LNHDA, SQIVND (reference sequence). This CDR3 is 18 amino acids long. V was clipped by 3 bases and J by 0 bases, with 18 bases between them. This CDR3 is CASSIGHLRQSSYNEQFF. In DNA form, the CDR3 reads TGTGCCAGTAGTATCGGTCACCTGAGACAGAGCTCCTACAATGAGCAGTTCTTC.